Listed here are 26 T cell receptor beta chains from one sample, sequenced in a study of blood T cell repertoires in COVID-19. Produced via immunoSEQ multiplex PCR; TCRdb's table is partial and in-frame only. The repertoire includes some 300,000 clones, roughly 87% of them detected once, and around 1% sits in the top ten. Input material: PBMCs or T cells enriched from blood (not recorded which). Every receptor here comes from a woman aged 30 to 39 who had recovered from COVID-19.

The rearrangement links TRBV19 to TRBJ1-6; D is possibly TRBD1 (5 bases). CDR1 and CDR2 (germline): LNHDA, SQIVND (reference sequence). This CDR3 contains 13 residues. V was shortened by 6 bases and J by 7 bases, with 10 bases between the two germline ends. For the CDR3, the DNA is TGTGCCAGTAGAGGCGCAGGGAATTCACCCCTCCACTTT. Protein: CASRGAGNSPLHF.

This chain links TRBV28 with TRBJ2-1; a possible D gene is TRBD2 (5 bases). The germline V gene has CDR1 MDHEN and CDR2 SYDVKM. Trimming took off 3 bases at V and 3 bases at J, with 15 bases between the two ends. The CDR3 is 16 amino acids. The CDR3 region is CASSFFSGSLYNEQFF. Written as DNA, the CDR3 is TGTGCCAGCAGTTTTTTTAGTGGGAGTCTCTACAATGAGCAGTTCTTC.

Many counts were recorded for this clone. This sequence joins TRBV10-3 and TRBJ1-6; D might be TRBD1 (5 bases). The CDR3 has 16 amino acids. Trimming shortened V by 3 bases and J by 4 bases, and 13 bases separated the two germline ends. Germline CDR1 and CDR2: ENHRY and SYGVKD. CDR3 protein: CAISEGRVLYNSPLHF. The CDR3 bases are TGTGCCATCAGTGAAGGCAGGGTATTGTATAATTCACCCCTCCACTTT.

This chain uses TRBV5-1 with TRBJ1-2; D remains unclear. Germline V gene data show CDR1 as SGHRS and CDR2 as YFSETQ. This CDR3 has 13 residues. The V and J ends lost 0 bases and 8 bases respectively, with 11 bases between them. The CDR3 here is CASSLDRERGYTF. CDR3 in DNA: TGCGCCAGCAGCTTGGATAGGGAGCGGGGCTACACCTTC.

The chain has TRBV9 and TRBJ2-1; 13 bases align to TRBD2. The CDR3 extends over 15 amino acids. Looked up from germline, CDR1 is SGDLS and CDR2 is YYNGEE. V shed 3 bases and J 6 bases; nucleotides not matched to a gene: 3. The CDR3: CASSGLAGGPNEQFF. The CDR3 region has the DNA TGTGCCAGCAGCGGACTAGCGGGGGGCCCCAATGAGCAGTTCTTC.

This chain's CDR3 is CASSGKHEQYF. The CDR3 coding sequence is TGTGCCAGCAGTGGAAAGCACGAGCAGTACTTC. The chain carries TRBV2 and TRBJ2-7; D is ambiguous. Germline V CDR1 and CDR2: SNHLY, FYNNEI. There are 11 residues in the CDR3. Between the trimmed V and J ends, which lost 4 bases and 5 bases, there was a span of 6 bases.

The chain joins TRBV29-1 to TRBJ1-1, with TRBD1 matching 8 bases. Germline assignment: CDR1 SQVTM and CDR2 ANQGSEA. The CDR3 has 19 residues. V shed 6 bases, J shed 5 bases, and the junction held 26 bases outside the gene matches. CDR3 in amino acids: CSVLGRGRHSDGRITEAFF. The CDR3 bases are TGCAGCGTCCTGGGCAGGGGGCGACACTCCGATGGGAGGATAACTGAAGCTTTCTTT.

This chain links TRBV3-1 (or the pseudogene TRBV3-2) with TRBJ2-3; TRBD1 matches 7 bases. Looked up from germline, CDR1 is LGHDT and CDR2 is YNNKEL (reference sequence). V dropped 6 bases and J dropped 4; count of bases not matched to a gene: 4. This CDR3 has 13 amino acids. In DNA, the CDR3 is TGTGCCAGCAGTCTAGGGGGCCCAGATACGCAGTATTTT. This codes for CASSLGGPDTQYF.

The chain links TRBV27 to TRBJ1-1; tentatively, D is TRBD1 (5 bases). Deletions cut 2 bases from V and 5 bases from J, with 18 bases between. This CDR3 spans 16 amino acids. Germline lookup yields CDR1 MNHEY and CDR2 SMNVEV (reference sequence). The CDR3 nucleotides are TGTGCCAGCAGTTTAGTTCCCCCCGCCGGGGGTACTGAAGCTTTCTTT. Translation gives CASSLVPPAGGTEAFF.

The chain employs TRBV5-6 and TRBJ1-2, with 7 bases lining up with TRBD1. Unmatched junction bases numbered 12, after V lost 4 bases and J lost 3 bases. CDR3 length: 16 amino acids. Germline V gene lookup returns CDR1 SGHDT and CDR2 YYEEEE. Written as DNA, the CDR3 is TGTGCCAGCAGCCCACTTTTGACAGGGCGGGACTATGGCTACACCTTC. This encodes CASSPLLTGRDYGYTF.

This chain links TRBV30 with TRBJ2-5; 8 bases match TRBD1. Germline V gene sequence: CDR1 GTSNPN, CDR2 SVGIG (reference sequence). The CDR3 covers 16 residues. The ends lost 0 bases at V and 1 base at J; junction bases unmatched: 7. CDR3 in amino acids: CAWSVGGQGTQETQYF. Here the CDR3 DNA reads TGTGCCTGGAGTGTAGGCGGACAGGGAACCCAAGAGACCCAGTACTTC.

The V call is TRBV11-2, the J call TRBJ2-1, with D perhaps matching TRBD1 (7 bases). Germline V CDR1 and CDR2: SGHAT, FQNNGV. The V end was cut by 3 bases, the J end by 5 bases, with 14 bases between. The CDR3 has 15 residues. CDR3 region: CASSFLRGVDNEQFF. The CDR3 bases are TGTGCCAGCAGCTTTCTCAGGGGGGTGGACAATGAGCAGTTCTTC.

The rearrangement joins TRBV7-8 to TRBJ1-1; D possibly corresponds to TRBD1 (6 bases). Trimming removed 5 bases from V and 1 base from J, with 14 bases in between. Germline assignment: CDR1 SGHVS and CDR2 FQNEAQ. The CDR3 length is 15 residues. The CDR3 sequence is CASSPWTEGNTEAFF. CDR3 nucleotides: TGTGCCAGCAGCCCCTGGACAGAGGGGAACACTGAAGCTTTCTTT.

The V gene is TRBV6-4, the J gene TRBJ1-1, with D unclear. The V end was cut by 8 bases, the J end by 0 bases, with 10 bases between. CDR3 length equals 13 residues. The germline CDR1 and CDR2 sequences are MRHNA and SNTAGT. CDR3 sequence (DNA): TGTGCCAGCTCATCTGAGTTGAACACTGAAGCTTTCTTT. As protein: CASSSELNTEAFF.

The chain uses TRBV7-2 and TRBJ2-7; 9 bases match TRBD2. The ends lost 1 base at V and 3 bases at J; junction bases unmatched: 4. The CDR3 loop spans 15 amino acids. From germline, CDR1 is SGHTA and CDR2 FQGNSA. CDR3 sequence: CASSLGGAGGYEQYF. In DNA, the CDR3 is TGTGCCAGCAGCTTAGGGGGAGCGGGGGGCTACGAGCAGTACTTC. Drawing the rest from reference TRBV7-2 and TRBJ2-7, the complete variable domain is GAGVSQSPSNKVTEKGKDVELRCDPISGHTALYWYRQSLGQGLEFLIYFQGNSAPDKSGLPSDRFSAERTGGSVSTLTIQRTQQEDSAVYLCASSLGGAGGYEQYFGPGTRLTVT.

The CDR3 reads CASSSPLNTGELFF. As DNA, the CDR3 is TGCGCCAGCAGCTCCCCCTTAAACACCGGGGAGCTGTTTTTT. V and J are TRBV5-1 and TRBJ2-2, with D unclear. The CDR3 extends over 14 amino acids. The V gene lost 3 bases and the J gene lost 2 bases, with 8 bases spanning the gap. The germline CDR1 and CDR2 sequences are SGHRS and YFSETQ.

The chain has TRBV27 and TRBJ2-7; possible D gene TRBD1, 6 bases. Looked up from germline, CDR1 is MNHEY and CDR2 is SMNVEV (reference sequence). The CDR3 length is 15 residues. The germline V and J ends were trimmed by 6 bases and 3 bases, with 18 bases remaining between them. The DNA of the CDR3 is TGTGCCAGCAGGTTGGAGTGGGACACCAACTACGAGCAGTACTTC. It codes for CASRLEWDTNYEQYF.

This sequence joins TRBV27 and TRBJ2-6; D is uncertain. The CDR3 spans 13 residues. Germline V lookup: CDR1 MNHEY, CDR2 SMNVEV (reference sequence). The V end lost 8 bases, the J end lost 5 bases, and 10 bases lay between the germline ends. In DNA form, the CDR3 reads TGTGCCAGCGGTAGTCCCTGGGCCAACGTCCTGACTTTC. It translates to CASGSPWANVLTF.

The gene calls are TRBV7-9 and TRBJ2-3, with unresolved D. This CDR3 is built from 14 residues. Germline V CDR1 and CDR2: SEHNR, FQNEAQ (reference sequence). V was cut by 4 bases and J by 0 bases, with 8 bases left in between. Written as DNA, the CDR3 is TGTGCCAGCAGCTCGATGGCTAGCACAGATACGCAGTATTTT. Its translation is CASSSMASTDTQYF.

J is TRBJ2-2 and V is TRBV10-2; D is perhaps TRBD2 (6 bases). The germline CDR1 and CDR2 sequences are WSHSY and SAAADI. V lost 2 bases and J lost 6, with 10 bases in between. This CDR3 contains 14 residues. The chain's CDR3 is CASSEPGRSGELFF. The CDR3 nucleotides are TGCGCCAGCAGTGAGCCAGGGAGGTCCGGGGAGCTGTTTTTT.

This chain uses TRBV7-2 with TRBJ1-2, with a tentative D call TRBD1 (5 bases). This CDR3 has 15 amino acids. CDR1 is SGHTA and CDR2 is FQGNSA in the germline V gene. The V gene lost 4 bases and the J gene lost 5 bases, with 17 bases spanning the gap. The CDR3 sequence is CASSYRAGNWYGYTF. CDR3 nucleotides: TGTGCCAGCAGCTACAGAGCAGGGAATTGGTATGGCTACACCTTC. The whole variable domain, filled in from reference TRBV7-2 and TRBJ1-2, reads GAGVSQSPSNKVTEKGKDVELRCDPISGHTALYWYRQSLGQGLEFLIYFQGNSAPDKSGLPSDRFSAERTGGSVSTLTIQRTQQEDSAVYLCASSYRAGNWYGYTFGSGTRLTVV.

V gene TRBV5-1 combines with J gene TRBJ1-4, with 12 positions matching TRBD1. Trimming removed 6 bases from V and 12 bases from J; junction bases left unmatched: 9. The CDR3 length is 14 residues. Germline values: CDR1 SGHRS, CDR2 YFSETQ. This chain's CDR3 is CASTSGTGGSELFF. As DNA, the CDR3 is TGCGCCAGCACCTCCGGGACAGGGGGCTCGGAACTGTTTTTT.

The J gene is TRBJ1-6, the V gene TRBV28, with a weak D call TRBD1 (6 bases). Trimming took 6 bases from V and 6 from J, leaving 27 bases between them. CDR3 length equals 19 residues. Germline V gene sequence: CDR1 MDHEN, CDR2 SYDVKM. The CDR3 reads CASRTLSLRTGPANSPLHF. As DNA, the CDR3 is TGTGCCAGCAGAACATTATCACTCCGAACAGGGCCGGCTAATTCACCCCTCCACTTT. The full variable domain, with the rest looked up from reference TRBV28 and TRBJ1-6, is DVKVTQSSRYLVKRTGEKVFLECVQDMDHENMFWYRQDPGLGLRLIYFSYDVKMKEKGDIPEGYSVSREKKERFSLILESASTNQTSMYLCASRTLSLRTGPANSPLHFGNGTRLTVT.

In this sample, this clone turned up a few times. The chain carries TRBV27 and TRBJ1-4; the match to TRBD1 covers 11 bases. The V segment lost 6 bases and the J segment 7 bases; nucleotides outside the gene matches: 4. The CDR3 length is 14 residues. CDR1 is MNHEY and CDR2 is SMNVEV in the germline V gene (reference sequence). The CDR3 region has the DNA TGTGCCAGCAGGTTGGACAGGGGGCCTGAAAAACTGTTTTTT. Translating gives CASRLDRGPEKLFF.

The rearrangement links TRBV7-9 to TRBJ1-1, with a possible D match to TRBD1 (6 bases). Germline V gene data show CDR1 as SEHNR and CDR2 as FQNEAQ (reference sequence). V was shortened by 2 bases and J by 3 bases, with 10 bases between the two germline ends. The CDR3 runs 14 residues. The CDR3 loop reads CASSLRGADTEAFF. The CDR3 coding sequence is TGTGCCAGCAGCTTACGGGGGGCGGACACTGAAGCTTTCTTT.

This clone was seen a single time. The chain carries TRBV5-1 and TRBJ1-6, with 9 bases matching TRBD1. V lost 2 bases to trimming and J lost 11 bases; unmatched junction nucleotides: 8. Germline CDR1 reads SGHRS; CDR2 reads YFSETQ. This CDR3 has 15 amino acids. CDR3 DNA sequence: TGCGCCAGCAGCTTCGATGGACAGGGGAAAGCACCCCTCCACTTT. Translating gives CASSFDGQGKAPLHF.